This entry features one T cell receptor (beta chain) sequence. This clonotype has at least ten counts. Its antigen is unknown. The input lacks base qualities; no much larger clone sits a single base away. The sample comes from a study of T-cell reconstitution after alpha-beta-depleted transplantation in children (TCRdb year 2016). A note on the overall study: T-cell immune reconstitution after TCRalphabeta/CD19-depleted allogeneic hematopoietic cell transplantation in children was quantitatively tracked in the study by means of TCR repertoire profiling.

Cut back by 6 bases and 0 bases, the V and J ends lie 18 bases apart. The CDR3 has 16 amino acids, counting the end cysteine and phenylalanine. Kept here is only the CDR3 DNA, which spans 48 bases and is read in frame from base 1. CDR1 DFQATT and CDR2 SNEGSKA are derived from the germline V gene (reference sequence). Libraries were prepared through PCR. TCRdb records Illumina HiSeq 2500 as the sequencer. Molecular barcoding was employed in the preparation of TCR libraries, with unique molecular identifiers being used to normalize TCRbeta repertoire quantification. The public reads were run again by TCRdb, first through fastp at Q25 and then through MiXCR, and only productive beta chains were kept. Here each entry gathers all rows of one CDR3 protein and keeps the most common genes and DNA. The sample table shows around 87,000 distinct CDR3 sequences, and 6.5% to 8.5% are seen once. Under 8% of the sample is held by the ten biggest clonotypes.

Sequenced here: PBMCs from the stem cell graft donor, sampled from the stem cell graft. The V and J genes are TRBV20-1 and TRBJ2-1; a confident D gene designation cannot be given. The sequence derives from a human donor who donated a stem cell graft to a child with congenital amegakaryocytic thrombocytopenia. The CDR3 region: CSANDLGESSYNEQFF. At the DNA level, the sequence is TGCAGTGCCAACGATTTGGGCGAGAGCTCCTACAATGAGCAGTTCTTC.